These 2 T cell receptor beta chains came from one sample sequenced in a study of CD8+ T cells in alopecia areata. The treatment was: oral pan-JAK inhibitor, 5-10 mg twice daily. Following RNA extraction, reverse transcription yielded cDNA that acted as the sequencing template. The table came from immunoSEQ multiplex PCR; TCRdb's copy has only in-frame clones and leaves some out. Among about 210,000 clones listed, roughly 44% were seen once. The sequencing here drew on CD4+ T cells sorted from blood, taken at roughly week 36, from a patient treated with tofacitinib. The source is a human donor with alopecia areata.

The chain couples TRBV19 to TRBJ2-1; either TRBD1 or TRBD2 may fit D (5 bases each). The ends were cut back, 3 bases at V and 3 bases at J, with 12 bases in the middle. This CDR3 has 15 residues. Per the germline V gene, CDR1 is LNHDA and CDR2 is SQIVND (reference sequence). CDR3 nucleotides: TGTGCCAGTAGTATGGGGACGGGACGCTACAATGAGCAGTTCTTC. Translation: CASSMGTGRYNEQFF.

Here the CDR3 DNA reads TGCGCCAGCAGCTTGGCCCCAGGGGCCCTCTCCGGCTACACCTTC. It codes for CASSLAPGALSGYTF. The rearrangement uses TRBV5-1 and TRBJ1-2; weak D call: TRBD1 (6 bases). There are 15 residues in the CDR3. The germline gives CDR1 SGHRS, CDR2 YFSETQ. Trimming left V 0 bases short and J 8 bases short, with 17 bases between. The variable domain in full, with the rest retrieved from reference TRBV5-1 and TRBJ1-2, is KAGVTQTPRYLIKTRGQQVTLSCSPISGHRSVSWYQQTPGQGLQFLFEYFSETQRNKGNFPGRFSGRQFSNSRSEMNVSTLELGDSALYLCASSLAPGALSGYTFGSGTRLTVV.